These T cell receptor beta chains were read from a single sample in a study of T cells in Graves' hyperthyroidism and ophthalmopathy. TCRdb re-called the multiplex PCR reads through MiXCR, storing one row per CDR3 protein. The sample contains 690,000 or so distinct CDR3 sequences, 18% of which appear only once. The specimen was blood. The receptors stem from a woman between 50 and 59 years old with Graves' hyperthyroidism that later progressed to Graves' ophthalmopathy. The CDR3 runs from the conserved cysteine through the conserved F or W. D genes are given only for firm matches. Part of the rows lack a size; the others show once, few, many or a class for expanded clones.

v_call	j_call	clone_size	cdr3_length	d_call	cdr3_aa	cdr3_nt
TRBV5-1	TRBJ1-6	many	15	.	CASSWSDGERSPLHF	TGCGCCAGCAGCTGGTCCGATGGGGAGCGCTCACCCCTCCACTTT
TRBV29-1	TRBJ1-2	.	10	.	CSADSGGYTF	TGCAGCGCTGACAGCGGTGGCTACACCTTC
TRBV5-4	TRBJ2-5	few	16	TRBD2	CASSGTSGIGAETQYF	TGTGCCAGCAGCGGGACTAGCGGGATAGGTGCGGAGACCCAGTACTTC
TRBV6-8	TRBJ1-2	few	14	.	CASSSPQPNYGYTF	TGTGCCAGCAGTAGCCCCCAACCTAACTATGGCTACACCTTC
TRBV16	TRBJ2-4	.	14	.	CASSPMGQIRGQYF	TGTGCCAGCAGCCCTATGGGACAAATCCGTGGTCAGTACTTC
TRBV13	TRBJ2-1	many	14	TRBD1	CASSQDRSPSEQFF	TGTGCCAGCAGCCAGGACAGGAGCCCCTCTGAGCAGTTCTTC
TRBV27	TRBJ1-1	.	13	.	CASRLGTSSGAFF	TGTGCCAGCCGATTAGGGACGTCCTCGGGAGCTTTCTTT
TRBV18	TRBJ1-1	many	14	.	CASSPSWEDTEAFF	TGTGCCAGCTCACCATCGTGGGAGGACACTGAAGCTTTCTTT
TRBV20-1	TRBJ1-5	few	13	.	CSIGGARNQPQHF	TGCTCTATTGGGGGGGCTCGGAATCAGCCCCAGCATTTT
TRBV5-1	TRBJ2-1	many	15	.	CASSLAVVGNNEQFF	TGCGCCAGCAGCTTGGCGGTTGTAGGGAACAATGAGCAGTTCTTC
TRBV19	TRBJ2-3	.	17	TRBD1	CASSIKGQGALTDTQYF	TGTGCCAGTAGTATAAAGGGACAGGGGGCGCTCACAGATACGCAGTATTTT
TRBV20-1	TRBJ1-1	many	13	TRBD1	CSAKGGQDTEAFF	TGCAGTGCTAAAGGGGGCCAGGACACTGAAGCTTTCTTT
TRBV18	TRBJ1-1	.	12	.	CASLRTDTEAFF	TGTGCCAGCCTAAGGACAGACACTGAAGCTTTCTTT
TRBV18	TRBJ2-5	many	16	TRBD1	CASSPPLGQGIGTQYF	TGTGCCAGCTCACCGCCGTTGGGACAGGGAATCGGGACCCAGTACTTC
TRBV10-3	TRBJ2-3	few	13	.	CAISTGGPYTQYF	TGTGCCATCAGTACGGGGGGCCCCTATACGCAGTATTTT
TRBV7-9	TRBJ2-3	.	14	.	CASSLRASADTQYF	TGTGCCAGCAGCTTAAGGGCGAGCGCAGATACGCAGTATTTT
TRBV4-1	TRBJ1-5	few	18	.	CASSQEGWTPHSNQPQHF	TGCGCCAGCAGCCAAGAAGGATGGACACCCCATAGCAATCAGCCCCAGCATTTT
TRBV7-8	TRBJ1-4	.	15	.	CASSARGGADEKLFF	TGTGCCAGCAGCGCCCGAGGGGGGGCCGATGAAAAACTGTTTTTT
TRBV30	TRBJ1-4	.	16	.	CAWTYQYRRTNEKLFF	TGTGCCTGGACGTACCAATACAGGAGAACTAATGAAAAACTGTTTTTT
TRBV27	TRBJ1-2	.	12	.	CASRAGISGYTF	TGTGCCAGCAGGGCGGGAATCAGTGGCTACACCTTC
TRBV20-1	TRBJ1-2	many	13	TRBD1	CSARTGEGYGYTF	TGCAGTGCTAGGACAGGGGAGGGGTATGGCTACACCTTC
TRBV5-1	TRBJ1-1	many	13	.	CASGWDGNTEAFF	TGCGCCAGCGGTTGGGACGGAAACACTGAAGCTTTCTTT
TRBV5-5	TRBJ1-5	many	16	TRBD1	CASSPTGQGSNQPQHF	TGTGCCAGCAGCCCGACGGGACAGGGGAGCAATCAGCCCCAGCATTTT
TRBV6-2/TRBV6-3	TRBJ1-3	.	17	.	CASSRLNREGSGNTIYF	TGTGCCAGCAGCCGACTAAACAGGGAAGGGTCTGGAAACACCATATATTTT
TRBV6-6	TRBJ2-3	few	15	.	CASSYRSMGTDTQYF	TGTGCCAGCAGTTACAGATCAATGGGAACAGATACGCAGTATTTT
TRBV12-3/TRBV12-4	TRBJ1-4	few	14	TRBD1	CASSWTGTNEKLFF	TGTGCCAGCAGTTGGACAGGGACTAATGAAAAACTGTTTTTT
TRBV5-1	TRBJ2-1	many	15	TRBD1	CASSAAGGVYNEQFF	TGCGCCAGCAGCGCGGCAGGGGGCGTCTACAATGAGCAGTTCTTC
TRBV18	TRBJ1-1	many	14	.	CASSPLAGDTEAFF	TGTGCCAGCTCACCACTTGCCGGAGACACTGAAGCTTTCTTT
TRBV2	TRBJ1-5	many	14	.	CASSDGARNQPQHF	TGTGCCAGCAGTGACGGGGCCCGAAATCAGCCCCAGCATTTT
TRBV9	TRBJ1-2	.	15	TRBD1	CASSEGQGLSYGYTF	TGTGCCAGCAGCGAGGGACAGGGTTTGAGCTATGGCTACACCTTC
TRBV29-1	TRBJ2-7	.	11	.	CSVVWEYEQYF	TGCAGCGTTGTCTGGGAATACGAGCAGTACTTC
TRBV6-1	TRBJ1-5	.	15	TRBD1	CASRSTGAVYQPQHF	TGTGCCAGCAGAAGTACAGGGGCGGTTTATCAGCCCCAGCATTTT
TRBV7-2	TRBJ2-7	.	15	.	CASSYLDRRLGEQYF	TGTGCCAGCAGTTATCTAGACAGGAGGCTGGGAGAGCAGTACTTC
TRBV2	TRBJ2-5	many	14	.	CASSEFMYQETQYF	TGTGCCAGCAGTGAATTTATGTACCAAGAGACCCAGTACTTC
TRBV6-1	TRBJ1-1	.	13	TRBD1	CASSPHWTGEAFF	TGTGCCAGCAGTCCCCACTGGACAGGGGAAGCTTTCTTT
TRBV3-1	TRBJ2-4	.	16	.	CASSLDTLVAKNIQYF	TGTGCCAGCAGCCTTGATACACTGGTAGCCAAAAACATTCAGTACTTC
TRBV6-5	TRBJ1-1	many	19	TRBD1	CASSYLKTGEGLRNTEAFF	TGTGCCAGCAGTTACCTAAAGACAGGGGAAGGGCTCCGGAACACTGAAGCTTTCTTT
TRBV7-2	TRBJ2-5	.	13	.	CASSLAVLETQYF	TGTGCCAGCAGCTTAGCGGTCCTGGAGACCCAGTACTTC
TRBV27	TRBJ2-3	few	22	TRBD2	CASSFYPPLAGGTQESTDTQYF	TGTGCCAGCAGTTTCTACCCCCCCTTAGCGGGGGGGACTCAAGAAAGCACAGATACGCAGTATTTT
TRBV3-1	TRBJ2-5	many	13	.	CASRLEPKETQYF	TGTGCCAGCAGACTAGAGCCCAAAGAGACCCAGTACTTC
TRBV28	TRBJ1-1	many	16	.	CASSGGVRRMNTEAFF	TGTGCCAGCAGTGGGGGCGTCAGGAGAATGAACACTGAAGCTTTCTTT
TRBV3-1	TRBJ1-1	many	14	TRBD1	CASSQRDRRGEAFF	TGTGCCAGCAGCCAAAGGGACAGGCGGGGTGAAGCTTTCTTT
TRBV5-1	TRBJ2-7	many	13	TRBD1	CASSFGTAYEQYF	TGTGCCAGCAGCTTCGGGACAGCCTACGAGCAGTACTTC
TRBV12-3/TRBV12-4	TRBJ1-1	many	14	.	CASSLDPGRTEAFF	TGTGCCAGCAGTTTGGACCCGGGGAGAACTGAAGCTTTCTTT
TRBV6-2/TRBV6-3	TRBJ1-1	few	17	.	CASSYTARRPGGTEAFF	TGTGCCAGCAGTTACACCGCCCGGCGGCCGGGTGGCACTGAAGCTTTCTTT
TRBV9	TRBJ1-1	.	14	.	CASSVGGLPTEAFF	TGTGCCAGCAGCGTAGGCGGTCTCCCCACTGAAGCTTTCTTT
TRBV27	TRBJ1-3	.	17	.	CASSLSPAMSSGNTIYF	TGTGCCAGCAGTTTATCCCCAGCCATGAGCTCTGGAAACACCATATATTTT
TRBV19	TRBJ1-5	.	15	TRBD1	CASSIEGTGRQPQHF	TGTGCCAGTAGTATAGAAGGGACAGGGCGTCAGCCCCAGCATTTT